A selection of T cell receptor beta chains follows, all from one sample in a study of PD-1 blockade in classical Hodgkin lymphoma. The protocol was immunoSEQ multiplex PCR, while the TCRdb copy is restricted to in-frame clones and leaves out a portion. Of tens of thousands of clones listed, just over 75% are singletons. The specimen was peripheral blood mononuclear cells (PBMCs), collected before the fourth cycle of nivolumab. The source of these receptors is a human donor with classical Hodgkin lymphoma. The CDR3 runs from the conserved cysteine through the conserved F or W. D genes are given only for firm matches. The size of a clone is reported for some rows only, either as once, few or many, or as a class for expanded clones.

V	D	J	size	DNA	CDR3
TRBV2	NA	TRBJ1-2	NA	TGTGCCAGCAACCCTCGGGGCTATGGCTACACCTTC	CASNPRGYGYTF
TRBV7-9	TRBD1	TRBJ2-3	once	TGTGCCAGCAGCACCTATACTACCGACAGGGGGCGAGGAACAGATACGCAGTATTTT	CASSTYTTDRGRGTDTQYF
TRBV18	NA	TRBJ2-3	few	TGTGCCAGCTCAGGCTGGGGGCCCACAGATACGCAGTATTTT	CASSGWGPTDTQYF
TRBV5-6	NA	TRBJ1-2	NA	TGTGCCATCCGGCTCAATGGCTACACCTTC	CAIRLNGYTF
TRBV7-9	NA	TRBJ2-2	medium-sized	TGTGCCAGCAGCTTGGAGCTTACCAGAACCGCGAACACCGGGGAGCTGTTTTTT	CASSLELTRTANTGELFF
TRBV29-1	NA	TRBJ2-3	NA	TGCAGCGTTGAAGGAGGCAGGGGAAACACAGATACGCAGTATTTT	CSVEGGRGNTDTQYF
TRBV5-1	NA	TRBJ2-3	NA	TGCGCCAGCAGCTTGGGAGGCAGGGGAGGCACAGATACGCAGTATTTT	CASSLGGRGGTDTQYF
TRBV6-6	TRBD2	TRBJ2-1	NA	TGTGCCAGCAGTTACGCTAGCGGAGGCTATGAGCAGTTCTTC	CASSYASGGYEQFF
TRBV7-9	NA	TRBJ2-3	NA	TGTGCCAGCAGACTCGGACCCGGGGGTGGGCAGTATTTT	CASRLGPGGGQYF
TRBV6-5	NA	TRBJ1-4	NA	TGTGCCAGCAGTTACTCGATAAGTGAAAAACTGTTTTTT	CASSYSISEKLFF
TRBV5-1	NA	TRBJ1-5	NA	TGCGCCAGCAGTCTCGGCAGCAATCAGCCCCAGCATTTT	CASSLGSNQPQHF
TRBV2	NA	TRBJ1-3	NA	TGTGCCAGCAGGTACAGGAAAAACTCTGGAAACACCATATATTTT	CASRYRKNSGNTIYF
TRBV5-4	NA	TRBJ2-5	NA	TGTGCCAGCAGCCTCTCCCCAGAAGAGACCCAGTACTTC	CASSLSPEETQYF
TRBV12-5	NA	TRBJ1-1	NA	TGTGCTAGTGGTTTAGACTTAACTGAAGCTTTCTTT	CASGLDLTEAFF
TRBV19	NA	TRBJ1-5	once	TGTGCCAGTAGTATCCTCGGGGATCATCAGCCCCAGCATTTT	CASSILGDHQPQHF
TRBV7-6	TRBD2	TRBJ2-5	NA	TGTGCCAGCAGTCAAGGCGGGAGACGAGACCAAGAGACCCAGTACTTC	CASSQGGRRDQETQYF
TRBV7-9	NA	TRBJ2-3	few	TGTGCCAGCAGCGCGTGGACTATCACAGATACGCAGTATTTT	CASSAWTITDTQYF
TRBV6-6	NA	TRBJ2-7	NA	TGTGCCACCGCTGAGGGGATATCCTACGAGCAGTACTTC	CATAEGISYEQYF
TRBV29-1	TRBD1	TRBJ1-5	NA	TGCAGCGTTGGGAGGGGGCCCCTCAATCAGCCCCAGCATTTT	CSVGRGPLNQPQHF
TRBV7-8	TRBD2	TRBJ2-3	NA	TGTGCCAGCAGCCCCCGGTCGACTAGCGGGGTTGTAGATACGCAGTATTTT	CASSPRSTSGVVDTQYF
TRBV6-5	NA	TRBJ2-7	NA	TGTGCCAGCAGAGAGGGGATGGCTAGCTCCTACGAGCAGTACTTC	CASREGMASSYEQYF
TRBV11-2	NA	TRBJ1-2	NA	TGTGCCAGCAGCTTAGATCTGGGGGGGTTATATGGCTACACCTTC	CASSLDLGGLYGYTF
TRBV30	NA	TRBJ2-2	NA	TGTGCCTGGAGTGATGACACCGGGGAGCTGTTTTTT	CAWSDDTGELFF
TRBV6-6	NA	TRBJ1-6	NA	TGTGCCAGCAGTCCACCGTTAAAGGAAGGACCCCTCCACTTT	CASSPPLKEGPLHF
TRBV7-2	TRBD1	TRBJ1-6	NA	TGTGCCAGCAGCCCGGGGACAGGGTCCGGTTCACCCCTCCACTTT	CASSPGTGSGSPLHF
TRBV4-1	NA	TRBJ2-7	few	TGCGCCAGCAGCCAAGAACCTAGGAAATCCTACGAGCAGTACTTC	CASSQEPRKSYEQYF
TRBV30	TRBD1	TRBJ1-4	NA	TGTGCCTGCCAATACCGGGACAGGGGGCATGAAAAACTGTTTTTT	CACQYRDRGHEKLFF
TRBV10-3	NA	TRBJ1-2	once	TGTGCCATCAGTGACCAACAGAAGAATGGCTACACCTTC	CAISDQQKNGYTF
TRBV7-6	TRBD2	TRBJ2-1	NA	TGTGCCAGCAGCTTAGATCCCATAGCCCCTAGCGGGGGTTTTTACAATGAGCAGTTCTTC	CASSLDPIAPSGGFYNEQFF
TRBV7-2	TRBD1	TRBJ1-2	NA	TGTGCCAGCAGCTTAGAGGACAGGGGCGCCAACTATGGCTACACCTTC	CASSLEDRGANYGYTF
TRBV27	NA	TRBJ1-5	few	TGTGCCAGCAGTTTGGGGGCTCGAGATCAGCCCCAGCATTTT	CASSLGARDQPQHF
TRBV5-4	NA	TRBJ2-7	many	TGTGCCAGCAGCCGCCGAGGAGGGCGGGACGAGCAGTACTTC	CASSRRGGRDEQYF
TRBV7-2	NA	TRBJ1-4	NA	TGTGCCAGCAGCTTATTTGGGGTTAATGAAAAACTGTTTTTT	CASSLFGVNEKLFF
TRBV15	TRBD1	TRBJ1-6	NA	TGTGCCACCAGCAGAGACAGGGGGAGCTCCTATAATTCACCCCTCCACTTT	CATSRDRGSSYNSPLHF
TRBV5-4	TRBD2	TRBJ2-3	NA	TGTGCCAGCAGCCCCATTGGGGCGGGGGGGCCGGGAGATACGCAGTATTTT	CASSPIGAGGPGDTQYF
TRBV19	NA	TRBJ2-5	once	TGTGCCAGTAACCCAGGCACAGGGCGAGAGACCCAGTACTTC	CASNPGTGRETQYF
TRBV5-8	NA	TRBJ1-6	NA	TGTGCCAGCAGCTTAAACCGGGACGTCTATAATTCACCCCTCCACTTT	CASSLNRDVYNSPLHF
TRBV6-5	TRBD1	TRBJ2-7	NA	TGTGCCAGCAGGAGGCCGGGACAGGGGTTCTACGAGCAGTACTTC	CASRRPGQGFYEQYF
TRBV30	NA	TRBJ2-3	NA	TGTGCCTGGGAACCGCCGGGGCGCACAGATACGCAGTATTTT	CAWEPPGRTDTQYF
TRBV7-6	TRBD2	TRBJ2-5	few	TGTGCCAGCAGCCACAGACTAGCGGGGGGACTAGAGACCCAGTACTTC	CASSHRLAGGLETQYF
TRBV4-1	NA	TRBJ1-6	few	TGCGCCAGCAGCCCCCAGACAAGGGGGGCTTCACCCCTCCACTTT	CASSPQTRGASPLHF
TRBV7-6	NA	TRBJ2-1	once	TGTGCCAGCAGCGGGGACCCTTCCCATGAGCAGTTCTTC	CASSGDPSHEQFF
TRBV7-8	TRBD1	TRBJ1-5	once	TGTGCCAGCAGCGTCGGACAGGGGCCATCTCAGCCCCAGCATTTT	CASSVGQGPSQPQHF
TRBV19	TRBD1	TRBJ1-5	NA	TGTGCCAGTGACAGGGGAGGGAGCAATCAGCCCCAGCATTTT	CASDRGGSNQPQHF
TRBV7-6	NA	TRBJ2-3	NA	TGTGCCAGCAGCCCGGAGGCCCAGGGATGGATAGATACGCAGTATTTT	CASSPEAQGWIDTQYF
TRBV7-9	NA	TRBJ2-3	NA	TGTGCCAGCAGCTTAGGTGGGGAGAGCACAGATACGCAGTATTTT	CASSLGGESTDTQYF
TRBV15	TRBD1	TRBJ1-1	NA	TGTGCCACCAGCGGCTACAGGGGGACTGAAGCTTTCTTT	CATSGYRGTEAFF
TRBV28	TRBD1	TRBJ2-2	NA	TGTGCCAGCAGTTTGACAGGGTTAAATACCGGGGAGCTGTTTTTT	CASSLTGLNTGELFF
TRBV5-1	NA	TRBJ2-4	NA	TGCGCCAGCAGCTGGTCCCTAGGGGACATTCAGTACTTC	CASSWSLGDIQYF
TRBV4-3	NA	TRBJ2-3	NA	TGCGCCAGCAGCCTGGACGGGGGCCATACGCAGTATTTT	CASSLDGGHTQYF
TRBV7-2	NA	TRBJ1-1	NA	TGTGCCAGCGCCCCTAAAGGGGGGAACACTGAAGCTTTCTTT	CASAPKGGNTEAFF
TRBV4-2	TRBD1	TRBJ2-7	NA	TGTGCCAGCAGCCAAACAGGGGGCGGCCACGAGCAGTACTTC	CASSQTGGGHEQYF
TRBV18	TRBD1	TRBJ2-3	once	TGTGCCAGCTCACCAGGGACAGGGGGCTTCTCTAGCACAGATACGCAGTATTTT	CASSPGTGGFSSTDTQYF
TRBV27	TRBD2	TRBJ2-7	NA	TGTGCCAGCAGTTTAGCGGGGGGGCGGGTCGAGCAGTACTTC	CASSLAGGRVEQYF
TRBV21-1	NA	TRBJ1-4	NA	TGTGCCAGCAGCAAAGCTACAGGGTTCTACAATGAAAAACTGTTTTTT	CASSKATGFYNEKLFF